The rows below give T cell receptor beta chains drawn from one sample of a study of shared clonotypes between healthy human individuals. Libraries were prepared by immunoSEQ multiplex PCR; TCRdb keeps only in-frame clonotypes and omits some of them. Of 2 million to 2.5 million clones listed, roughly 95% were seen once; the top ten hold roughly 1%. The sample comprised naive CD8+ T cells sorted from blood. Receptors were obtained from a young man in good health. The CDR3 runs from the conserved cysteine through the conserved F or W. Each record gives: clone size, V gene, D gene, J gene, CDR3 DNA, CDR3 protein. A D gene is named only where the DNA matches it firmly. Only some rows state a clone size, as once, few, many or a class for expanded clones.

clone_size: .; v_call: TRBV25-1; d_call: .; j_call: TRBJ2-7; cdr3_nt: TGTGCCAGCAGTGATTATGGGCAAGAGCGGCATTACTTC; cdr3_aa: CASSDYGQERHYF
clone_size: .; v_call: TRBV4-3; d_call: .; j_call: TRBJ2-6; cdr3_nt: TGCGCCAGCAGCCAAGAAGAGGGCACTGGGGCCAACGTCCTGACTTTC; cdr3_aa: CASSQEEGTGANVLTF
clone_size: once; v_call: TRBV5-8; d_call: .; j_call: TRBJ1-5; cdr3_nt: TGTGCCAGCAGCTTGGACTGGGAAGGCAATCAGCCCCAGCATTTT; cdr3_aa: CASSLDWEGNQPQHF
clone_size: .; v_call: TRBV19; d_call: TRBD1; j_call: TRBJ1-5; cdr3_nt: TGTGCCAGTAGTATGATACAGGGGAATCAGCCCCAGCATTTT; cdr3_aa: CASSMIQGNQPQHF
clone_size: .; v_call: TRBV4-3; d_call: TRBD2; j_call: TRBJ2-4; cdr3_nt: TGCGCCAGCAGCCAAGATCGGGGGGGGGCCCCCATTCAGTACTTC; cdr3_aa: CASSQDRGGAPIQYF
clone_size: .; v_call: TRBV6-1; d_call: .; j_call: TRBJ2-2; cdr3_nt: TGTGCCAGCAGTGAAGACTTTTGGACGGAGAACACCGGGGAGCTGTTTTTT; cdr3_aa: CASSEDFWTENTGELFF
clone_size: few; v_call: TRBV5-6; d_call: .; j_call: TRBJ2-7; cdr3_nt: TGTGCCAGCTCTCTCGGCGGGGCGGCCTACGAGCAGTACTTC; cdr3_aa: CASSLGGAAYEQYF
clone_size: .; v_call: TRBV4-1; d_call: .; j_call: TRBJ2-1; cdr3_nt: TGCGCCAGCAGCCACCCTGACAATGAGCAGTTCTTC; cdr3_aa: CASSHPDNEQFF
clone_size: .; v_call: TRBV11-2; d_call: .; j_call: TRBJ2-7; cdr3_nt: TGTGCCAGCAGCTTATTAGACTTCAATCCTATGGGGGTCCTTCACGAGCAGTACTTC; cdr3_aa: CASSLLDFNPMGVLHEQYF
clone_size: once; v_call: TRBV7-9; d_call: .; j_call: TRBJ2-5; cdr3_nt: TGTGCCAGCAGCTTACCGGTAACAGGACCTCAAGAGACCCAGTACTTC; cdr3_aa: CASSLPVTGPQETQYF
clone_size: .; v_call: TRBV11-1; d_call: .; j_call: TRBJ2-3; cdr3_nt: TGTGCCAGCAGCTTCACCCTTTTCGACGGCACAGATACGCAGTATTTT; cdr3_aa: CASSFTLFDGTDTQYF
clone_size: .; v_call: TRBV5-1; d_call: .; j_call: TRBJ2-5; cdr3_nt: TGCGCCAGCAGCTTGCTGGAGCAAGAGACCCAGTACTTC; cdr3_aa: CASSLLEQETQYF
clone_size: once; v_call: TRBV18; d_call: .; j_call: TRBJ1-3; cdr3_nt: TGTGCCAGCTCACCACAGGGGCCTGGAAACACCATATATTTT; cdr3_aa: CASSPQGPGNTIYF
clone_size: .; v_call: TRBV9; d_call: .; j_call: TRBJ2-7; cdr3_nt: TGTGCCAGCAGCGTAGCTGGGGGTCTAACCTACGAGCAGTACTTC; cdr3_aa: CASSVAGGLTYEQYF
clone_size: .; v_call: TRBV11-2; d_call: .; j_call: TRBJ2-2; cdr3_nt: TGTGCCAGCAGCGATACCGCCACAGGGATGCATTACACCGGGGAGCTGTTTTTT; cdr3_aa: CASSDTATGMHYTGELFF
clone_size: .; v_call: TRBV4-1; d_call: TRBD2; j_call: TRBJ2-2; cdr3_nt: TGCGCCAGCAGCCAAGTTGGACTAGCGGGGGGCACCGGGGAGCTGTTTTTT; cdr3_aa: CASSQVGLAGGTGELFF
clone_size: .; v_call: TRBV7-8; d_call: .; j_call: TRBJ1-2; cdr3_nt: TGTGCCAGCAGCTTAGTCAAGGGGGACCCGGGACAAATTAACTATGGCTACACCTTC; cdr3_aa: CASSLVKGDPGQINYGYTF
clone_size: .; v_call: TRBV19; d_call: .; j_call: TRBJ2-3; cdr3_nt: TGTGCCAGTAGTACCTCAGGGTTTCGGGACGATACGCAGTATTTT; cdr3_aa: CASSTSGFRDDTQYF
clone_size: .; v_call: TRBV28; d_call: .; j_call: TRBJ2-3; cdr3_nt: TGTGCCAGCAGTTTACGGGCCGTTAGCACAGATACGCAGTATTTT; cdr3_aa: CASSLRAVSTDTQYF
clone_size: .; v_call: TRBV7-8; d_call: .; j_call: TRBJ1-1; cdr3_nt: TGTGCCACCCTTCTGGGGGCGATGACTGAAGCTTTCTTT; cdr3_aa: CATLLGAMTEAFF
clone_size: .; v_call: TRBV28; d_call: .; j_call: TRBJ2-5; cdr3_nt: TGTGCCAGCAGTTCACTGATCGGGGAGACCCAGTACTTC; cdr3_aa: CASSSLIGETQYF
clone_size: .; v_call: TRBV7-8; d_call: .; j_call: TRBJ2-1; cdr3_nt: TGTGCCAGCAGCTTGGGACCGGGCGTCTACAATGAGCAGTTCTTC; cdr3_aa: CASSLGPGVYNEQFF
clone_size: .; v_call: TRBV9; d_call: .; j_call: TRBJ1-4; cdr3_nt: TGTGCCAGCAGCGTAGAGGCAGACTATAATGAAAAACTGTTTTTT; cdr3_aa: CASSVEADYNEKLFF
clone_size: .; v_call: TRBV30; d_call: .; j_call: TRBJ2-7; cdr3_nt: TGTGCCTGGAACTTAGGCAACCACGAGCAGTACTTC; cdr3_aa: CAWNLGNHEQYF
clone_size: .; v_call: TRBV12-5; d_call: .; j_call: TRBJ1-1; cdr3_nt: TGTGCTACTTACTTAGCAGGGAGTGGAAACACTGAAGCTTTCTTT; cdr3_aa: CATYLAGSGNTEAFF
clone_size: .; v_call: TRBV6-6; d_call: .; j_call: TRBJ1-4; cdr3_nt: TGTGCCAGCAGTTACTCTGCCCGGGGGAATGAAAAACTGTTTTTT; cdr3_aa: CASSYSARGNEKLFF
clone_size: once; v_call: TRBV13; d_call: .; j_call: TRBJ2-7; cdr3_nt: TGTGCCAGCAGCCTAGGACGGGACACCTACGAGCAGTACTTC; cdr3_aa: CASSLGRDTYEQYF
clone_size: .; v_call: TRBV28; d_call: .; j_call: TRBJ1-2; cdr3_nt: TGTGCCAGCAGTCCCCGGACAGACTTTAACTATGGCTACACCTTC; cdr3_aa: CASSPRTDFNYGYTF
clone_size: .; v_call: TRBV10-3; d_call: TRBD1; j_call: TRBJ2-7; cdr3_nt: TGTGCCATCGGACAGGGAGGACACGAGCAGTACTTC; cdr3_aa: CAIGQGGHEQYF
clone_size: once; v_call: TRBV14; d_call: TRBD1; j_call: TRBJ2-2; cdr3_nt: TGTGCCAGCAGCCAGGCGGACAGGGGTGCGATCACCGGGGAGCTGTTTTTT; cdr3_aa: CASSQADRGAITGELFF
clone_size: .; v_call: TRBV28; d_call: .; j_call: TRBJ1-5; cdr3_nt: TGTGCCAGCAGTTCACAGATGTATAGCAATCAGCCCCAGCATTTT; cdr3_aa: CASSSQMYSNQPQHF
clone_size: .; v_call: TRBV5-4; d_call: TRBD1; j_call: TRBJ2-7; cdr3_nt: TGTGCCAGCAGCGCCGGGACAGGATACGAGCAGTACTTC; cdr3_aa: CASSAGTGYEQYF
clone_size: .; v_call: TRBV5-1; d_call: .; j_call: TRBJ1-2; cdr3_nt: TGCGCCAGCAGCTTGGAAGAGGGACCGGGGGGCTACACCTTC; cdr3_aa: CASSLEEGPGGYTF
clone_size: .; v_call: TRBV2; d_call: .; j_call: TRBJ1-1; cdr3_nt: TGTGCCAGCAGTGCGACAGAAGGTGGGAACACTGAAGCTTTCTTT; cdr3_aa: CASSATEGGNTEAFF
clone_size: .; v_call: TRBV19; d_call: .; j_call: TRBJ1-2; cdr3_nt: TGTGCCAGTAGTATATCCAGTAACTATGGCTACACCTTC; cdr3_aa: CASSISSNYGYTF